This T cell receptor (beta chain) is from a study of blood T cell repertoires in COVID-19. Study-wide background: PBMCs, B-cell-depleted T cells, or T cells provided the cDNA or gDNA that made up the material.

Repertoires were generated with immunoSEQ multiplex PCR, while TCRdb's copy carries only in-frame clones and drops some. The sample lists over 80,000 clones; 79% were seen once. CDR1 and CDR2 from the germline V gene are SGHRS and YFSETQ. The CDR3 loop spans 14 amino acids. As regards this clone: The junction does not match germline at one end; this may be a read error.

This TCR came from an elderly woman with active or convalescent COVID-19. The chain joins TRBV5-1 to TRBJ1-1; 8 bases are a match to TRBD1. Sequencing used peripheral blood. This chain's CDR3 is CASSEQQGGTEAFF. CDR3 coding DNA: TGTGCCAGCAGCGAGCAACAGGGGGGGACTGAAGCTTTCTTT.